The clone carrying this T cell receptor beta chain was recorded at least ten times. The data stem from a study of Graves' ophthalmopathy and Graves' hyperthyroidism. From germline, CDR1 is LNHDA and CDR2 SQIVND (reference sequence). The CDR3 spans 13 residues. V was pared by 3 bases and J by 4 bases, with 9 bases between. Disease in donors with ophthalmopathy had moderate-to-severe activity, CAS ≥3, NOSPECS ≥4 and under 3 months' duration. Among the exclusions were patients with other autoimmune diseases, uncontrolled infections, pregnancy or lactation. RNA transcripts were the source from which TCR beta CDR3 regions were amplified. HTBI-primed first-round RT-PCR preceded second-round multiplex PCR. MiXCR was run by TCRdb on the multiplex PCR reads, yielding one entry per CDR3 protein. The sample records roughly 400,000 distinct CDR3 sequences, about 16% being singletons.

The sequence was obtained from a woman under 30 with Graves' ophthalmopathy. The rearrangement uses TRBV19 and TRBJ2-5, with D uncertain. The source material was peripheral blood. This chain's CDR3 is CASSMDEGETQYF. The CDR3 coding sequence is TGTGCCAGTAGTATGGACGAAGGAGAGACCCAGTACTTC.